The T cell receptor beta chain described here comes from a study of T cells in Graves' hyperthyroidism and ophthalmopathy. Ten or more counts support this clonotype. The source material, RNA transcripts, was used to amplify TCR beta CDR3 regions. A first-round RT-PCR of the TCR CDR3 used the HTBI primer set. TCRdb used MiXCR to reprocess the multiplex PCR reads, holding one entry per CDR3 protein. The sample lists about 640,000 distinct CDR3 sequences, less than 25% occurring once. A NOSPECS grade of at least 4, a Clinical Activity Score of at least 3 and duration under 3 months were recorded in ophthalmopathy patients. Extraction of PBMCs used more than 8.5 ml of fresh peripheral blood. Trimming took off 0 bases at V and 5 bases at J, with 7 bases between the two ends. The CDR3 is 13 amino acids. Germline V gene data show CDR1 as LGHDT and CDR2 as YNNKEL (reference sequence).

Material for sequencing was blood. The sequence derives from a man aged 25-45 years with Graves' ophthalmopathy. This rearrangement joins TRBV3-1 to TRBJ1-2; no reliable D call. The CDR3 nucleotides are TGTGCCAGCAGCCAAGATAGATGGTATGGCTACACCTTC. This gives the protein CASSQDRWYGYTF.